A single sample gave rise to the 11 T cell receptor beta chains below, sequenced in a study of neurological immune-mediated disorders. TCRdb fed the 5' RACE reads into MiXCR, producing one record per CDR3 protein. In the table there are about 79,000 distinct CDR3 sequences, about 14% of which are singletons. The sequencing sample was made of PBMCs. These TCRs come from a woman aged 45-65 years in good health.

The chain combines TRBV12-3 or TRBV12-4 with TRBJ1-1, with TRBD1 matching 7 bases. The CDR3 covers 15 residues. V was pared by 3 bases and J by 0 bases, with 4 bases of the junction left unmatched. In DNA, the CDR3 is TGTGCCAGCAGTTTGGGGGACAGATTGAACACTGAAGCTTTCTTT. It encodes CASSLGDRLNTEAFF.

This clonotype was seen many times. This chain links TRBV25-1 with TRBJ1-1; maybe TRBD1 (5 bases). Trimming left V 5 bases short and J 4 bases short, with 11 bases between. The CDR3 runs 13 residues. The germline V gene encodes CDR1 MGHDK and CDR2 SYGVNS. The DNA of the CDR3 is TGTGCCAGCAGTTCCCGACAGCTCACTGAAGCTTTCTTT. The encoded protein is CASSSRQLTEAFF.

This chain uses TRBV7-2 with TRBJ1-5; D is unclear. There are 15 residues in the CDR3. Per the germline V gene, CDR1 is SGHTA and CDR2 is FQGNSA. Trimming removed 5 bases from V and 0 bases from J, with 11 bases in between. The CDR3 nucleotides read TGTGCCAGCAGCCTTTATACTTATAGCAATCAGCCCCAGCATTTT. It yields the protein CASSLYTYSNQPQHF.

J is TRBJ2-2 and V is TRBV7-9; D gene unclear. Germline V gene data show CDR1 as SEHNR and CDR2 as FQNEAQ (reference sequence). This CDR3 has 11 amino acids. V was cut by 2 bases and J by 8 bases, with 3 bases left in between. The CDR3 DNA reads TGTGCCAGCAGCTTACTGGGGGAGCTGTTTTTT. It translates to CASSLLGELFF.

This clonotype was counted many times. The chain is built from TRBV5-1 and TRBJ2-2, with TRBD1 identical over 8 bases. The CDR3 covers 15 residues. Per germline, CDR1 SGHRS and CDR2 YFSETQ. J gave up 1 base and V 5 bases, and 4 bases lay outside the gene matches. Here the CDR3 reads CASRRQGQNTGELFF. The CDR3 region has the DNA TGCGCCAGCAGGAGACAGGGGCAGAACACCGGGGAGCTGTTTTTT.

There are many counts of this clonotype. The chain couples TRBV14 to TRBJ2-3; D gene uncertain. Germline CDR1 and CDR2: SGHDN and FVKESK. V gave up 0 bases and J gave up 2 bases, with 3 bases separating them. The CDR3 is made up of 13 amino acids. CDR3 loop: CASSQDYTDTQYF. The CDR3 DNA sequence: TGTGCCAGCAGCCAAGATTACACAGATACGCAGTATTTT.

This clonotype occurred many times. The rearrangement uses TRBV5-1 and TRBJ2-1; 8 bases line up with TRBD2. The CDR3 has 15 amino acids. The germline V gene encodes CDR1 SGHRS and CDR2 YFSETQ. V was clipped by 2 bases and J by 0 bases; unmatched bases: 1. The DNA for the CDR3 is TGCGCCAGCAGCTTACTAGCGGCCTCCTACAATGAGCAGTTCTTC. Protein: CASSLLAASYNEQFF. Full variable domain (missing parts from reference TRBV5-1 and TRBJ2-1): KAGVTQTPRYLIKTRGQQVTLSCSPISGHRSVSWYQQTPGQGLQFLFEYFSETQRNKGNFPGRFSGRQFSNSRSEMNVSTLELGDSALYLCASSLLAASYNEQFFGPGTRLTVL.

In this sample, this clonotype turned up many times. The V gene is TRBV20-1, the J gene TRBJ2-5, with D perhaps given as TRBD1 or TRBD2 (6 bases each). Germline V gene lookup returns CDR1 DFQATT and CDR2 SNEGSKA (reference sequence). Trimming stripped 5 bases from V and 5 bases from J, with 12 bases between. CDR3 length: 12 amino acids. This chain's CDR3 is CSAGRGRETQYF. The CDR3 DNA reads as TGCAGTGCTGGTAGGGGGAGGGAGACCCAGTACTTC.

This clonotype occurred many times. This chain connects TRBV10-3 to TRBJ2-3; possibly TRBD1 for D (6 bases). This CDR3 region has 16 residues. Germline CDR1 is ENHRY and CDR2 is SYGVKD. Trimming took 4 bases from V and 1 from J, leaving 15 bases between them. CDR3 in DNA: TGTGCCATCAGTGGACACAGGGACGGTGGCACAGATACGCAGTATTTT. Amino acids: CAISGHRDGGTDTQYF.

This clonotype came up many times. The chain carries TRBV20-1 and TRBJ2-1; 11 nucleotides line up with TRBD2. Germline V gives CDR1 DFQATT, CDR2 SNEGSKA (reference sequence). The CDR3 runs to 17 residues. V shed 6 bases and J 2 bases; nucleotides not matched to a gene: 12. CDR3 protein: CSAKLAGDARAYNEQFF. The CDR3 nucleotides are TGCAGTGCAAAACTAGCGGGGGACGCCCGGGCCTACAATGAGCAGTTCTTC.

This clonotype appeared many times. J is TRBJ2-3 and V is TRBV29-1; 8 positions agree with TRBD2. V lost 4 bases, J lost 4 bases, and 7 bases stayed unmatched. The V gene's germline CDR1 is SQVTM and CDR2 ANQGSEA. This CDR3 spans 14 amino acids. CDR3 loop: CSVVPAGVADTQYF. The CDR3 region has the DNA TGCAGCGTTGTACCAGCGGGAGTTGCAGATACGCAGTATTTT.